This T cell receptor (beta chain) was sequenced during a study of OX40 agonist ivuxolimab in advanced cancers. The CDR3 consists of 14 residues. CDR1 and CDR2 (germline): SNHLY, FYNNEI. Profiled with immunoSEQ multiplex PCR; TCRdb holds only in-frame clones, not every one. The sample includes approximately 39,000 clones, 88% seen only once; the top ten take about 4%. Points from the study as a whole: On average, CD8+ T cells had more expanded clones than CD4+. By week 6 at 0.1 to 3.0 mg/kg, blood CD4+ and CD8+ T cells had expanded clonally.

To note about this clone: The antigen remains unidentified.

The chain employs TRBV2 and TRBJ2-5; 7 bases match TRBD1. The last part of the DNA fits TRBJ2-7 better; the J call may be wrong. This receptor was obtained from an adult with an advanced solid tumor such as melanoma, head and neck, liver or kidney cancer. Here the sequenced sample was CD4+ or CD8+ T cells sorted from blood, taken in a trial of the OX40 agonist ivuxolimab. In DNA form, the CDR3 reads TGTGCCAGCAGTATCCCCGGGACAGCCTACGAGCAGTACTTC. This gives the protein CASSIPGTAYEQYF.